This T cell receptor beta chain was sequenced for a study of shared clonotypes between healthy human individuals. Study-wide background: The plates for each donor numbered three CD4 naive, three CD4 memory, two CD8 naive and one CD8 memory.

Germline CDR1 reads GTSNPN; CDR2 reads SVGIG (reference sequence). V lost 0 bases to trimming and J lost 3 bases, with 9 bases between them. This CDR3 has 13 amino acids. Clones were sequenced by immunoSEQ multiplex PCR, and TCRdb holds only the in-frame ones, with some missing. Of around 100,000 clones listed, around 71% were seen once; the top ten hold approximately 25%. Among the donors, all were Caucasian adults who lived in Nashville, Tennessee. Combination of CD45RO+ cells with CCR7-negative CD45RA+ TemRA cells was used for CD8 memory. This clonotype was obtained from a woman between 25 and 40 years old in good health. The V gene is TRBV30, the J gene TRBJ2-7; D ambiguous. The specimen was memory CD8+ T cells sorted from blood. Documented subset: CD45RO+ cells pooled with CCR7-negative TemRA cells. CDR3 region: CAWSVGVIYEQYF. The CDR3 DNA is TGTGCCTGGAGTGTCGGTGTAATCTACGAGCAGTACTTC.